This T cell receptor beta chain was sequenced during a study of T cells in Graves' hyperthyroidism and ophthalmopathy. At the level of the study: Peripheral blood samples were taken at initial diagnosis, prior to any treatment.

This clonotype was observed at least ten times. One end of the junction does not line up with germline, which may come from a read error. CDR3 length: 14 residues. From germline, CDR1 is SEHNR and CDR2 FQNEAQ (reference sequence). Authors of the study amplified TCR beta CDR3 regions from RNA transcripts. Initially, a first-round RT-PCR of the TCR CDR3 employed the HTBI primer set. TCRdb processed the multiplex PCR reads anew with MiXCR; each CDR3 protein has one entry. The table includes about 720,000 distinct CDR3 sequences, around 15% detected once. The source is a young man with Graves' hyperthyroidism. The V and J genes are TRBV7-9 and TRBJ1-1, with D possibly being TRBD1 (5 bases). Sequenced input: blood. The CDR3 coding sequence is TGTGCCAGCAGCCCTCGTCCCGGGACTGCTGAGGCTTTCTTT. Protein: CASSPRPGTAEAFF.